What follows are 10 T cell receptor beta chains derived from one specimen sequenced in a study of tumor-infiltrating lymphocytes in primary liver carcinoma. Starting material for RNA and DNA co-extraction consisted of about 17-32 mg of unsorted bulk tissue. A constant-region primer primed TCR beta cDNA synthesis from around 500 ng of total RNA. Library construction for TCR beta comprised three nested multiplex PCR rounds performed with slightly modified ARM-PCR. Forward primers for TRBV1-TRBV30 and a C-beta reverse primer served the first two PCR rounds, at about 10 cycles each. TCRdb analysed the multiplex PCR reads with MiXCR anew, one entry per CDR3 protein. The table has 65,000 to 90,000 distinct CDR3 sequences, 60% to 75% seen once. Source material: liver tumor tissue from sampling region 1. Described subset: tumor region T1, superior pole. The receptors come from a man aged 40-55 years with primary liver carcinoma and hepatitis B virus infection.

The CDR3 DNA is TGTGCCAACAATCCGGGACAAACGGATTACGAGCAGTACTTC. Translation: CANNPGQTDYEQYF. This chain uses TRBV2 with TRBJ2-7; a possible D gene is TRBD1 (6 bases). V was cut by 10 bases and J by 4 bases, with 20 bases left in between. The CDR3 consists of 14 residues. The V gene's germline CDR1 is SNHLY and CDR2 FYNNEI.

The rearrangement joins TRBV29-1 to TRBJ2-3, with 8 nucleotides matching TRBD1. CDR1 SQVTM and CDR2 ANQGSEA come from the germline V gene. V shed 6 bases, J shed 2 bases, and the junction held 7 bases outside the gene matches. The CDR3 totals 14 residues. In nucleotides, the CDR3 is TGCAGCGTCCCCCCGGGACAGGTCACAGATACGCAGTATTTT. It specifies CSVPPGQVTDTQYF.

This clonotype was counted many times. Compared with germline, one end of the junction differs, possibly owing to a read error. The chain's CDR3 is CASSVGLAGGSIRF. The CDR3 DNA is TGTGCCAGCAGCGTCGGACTAGCGGGAGGATCTATCCGGTTC. The V and J genes are TRBV7-9 and TRBJ2-7; 14 nucleotides line up with TRBD2. The germline gives CDR1 SEHNR, CDR2 FQNEAQ (reference sequence). CDR3 length equals 14 residues.

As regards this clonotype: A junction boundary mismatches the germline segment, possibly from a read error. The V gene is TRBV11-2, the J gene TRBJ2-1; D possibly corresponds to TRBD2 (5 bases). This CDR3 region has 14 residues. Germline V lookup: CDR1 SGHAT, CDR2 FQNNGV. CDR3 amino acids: CASNLERDYNGQFF. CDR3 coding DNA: TGTGCCAGCAACTTAGAGCGAGACTACAATGGGCAGTTCTTC.

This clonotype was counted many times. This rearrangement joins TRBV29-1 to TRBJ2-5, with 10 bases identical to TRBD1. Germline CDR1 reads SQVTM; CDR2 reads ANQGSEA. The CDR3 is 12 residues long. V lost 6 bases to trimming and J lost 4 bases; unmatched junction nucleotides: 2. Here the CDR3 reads CSVDRGLETQYF. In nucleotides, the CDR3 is TGCAGCGTAGACAGGGGGCTAGAGACCCAGTACTTC.

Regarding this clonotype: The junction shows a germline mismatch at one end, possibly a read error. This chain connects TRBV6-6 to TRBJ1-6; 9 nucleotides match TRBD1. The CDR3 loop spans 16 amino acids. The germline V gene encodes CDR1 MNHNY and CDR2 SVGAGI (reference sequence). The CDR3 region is CASRPTDRGENSPLHF. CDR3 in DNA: TGTGCGAGCAGACCAACGGACAGGGGAGAAAATTCACCCCTCCACTTT.

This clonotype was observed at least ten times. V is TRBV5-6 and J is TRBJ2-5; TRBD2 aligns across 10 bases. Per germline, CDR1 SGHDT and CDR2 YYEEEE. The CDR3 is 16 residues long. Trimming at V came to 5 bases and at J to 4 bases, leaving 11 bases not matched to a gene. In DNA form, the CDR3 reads TGTGCCAGCAGAGTTGAAGCTAGCGGGAGTTTAGAGACCCAGTACTTC. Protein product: CASRVEASGSLETQYF.

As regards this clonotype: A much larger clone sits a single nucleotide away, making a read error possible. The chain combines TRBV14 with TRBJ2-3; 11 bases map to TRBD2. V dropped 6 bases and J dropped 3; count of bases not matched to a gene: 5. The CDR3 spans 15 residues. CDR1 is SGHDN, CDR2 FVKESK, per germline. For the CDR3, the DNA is TGTGCCAGCAGACAGGGACTAGCGGAAACAGATACGCAGTATTTT. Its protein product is CASRQGLAETDTQYF.

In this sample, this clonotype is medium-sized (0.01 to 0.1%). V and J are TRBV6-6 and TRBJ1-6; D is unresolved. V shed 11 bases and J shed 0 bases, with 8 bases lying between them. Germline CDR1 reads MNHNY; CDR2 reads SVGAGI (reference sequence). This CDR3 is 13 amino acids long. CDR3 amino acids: CAGRSSYNSPLHF. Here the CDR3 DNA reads TGTGCCGGTCGGAGCTCCTATAATTCACCCCTCCACTTT.

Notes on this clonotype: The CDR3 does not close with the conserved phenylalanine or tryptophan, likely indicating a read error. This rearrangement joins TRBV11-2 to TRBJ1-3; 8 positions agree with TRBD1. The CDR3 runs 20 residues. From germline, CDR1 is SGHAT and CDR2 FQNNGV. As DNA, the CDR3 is TGTGCCGGCAGCTCCTCCCTCCGGGGACAGGTTGTCGGCTCTGGAAACACCATATATCTT. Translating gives CAGSSSLRGQVVGSGNTIYL.